Shown below are 26 T cell receptor beta chains from a single sample sequenced in a study of Ad26.COV2.S vaccination and SARS-CoV-2 variants. The sample's treatment: 15 to 20 received Ad26.COV2.S at low or high dose, single or two shots; five or six received placebo; per-sample allocation not given. Samples came from day 63 after the first vaccine or placebo injection. Clones were read by immunoSEQ multiplex PCR, and TCRdb kept only the in-frame ones, dropping some. The sample lists 300,000 to 400,000 clones, 87% occurring once. The sequencing used peripheral blood, collected in a trial of Ad26.COV2.S vaccine versus placebo. These receptors came from a person between 18 and 65 years old who received the Ad26.COV2.S COVID-19 vaccine or a placebo.

The J gene is TRBJ2-7, the V gene TRBV2; TRBD1 aligns across 10 bases. Germline V gene lookup returns CDR1 SNHLY and CDR2 FYNNEI. This CDR3 has 15 residues. The V gene end was trimmed by 6 bases and the J gene end by 4 bases; junction bases not matched to a gene: 9. Written as DNA, the CDR3 is TGTGCCAGCAGCCTCGACAGGGGGCCTAATTACGAGCAGTACTTC. Protein product: CASSLDRGPNYEQYF.

The rearrangement uses TRBV25-1 and TRBJ2-1, with 7 bases lining up with TRBD1. The CDR3 contains 15 residues. Germline assignment: CDR1 MGHDK and CDR2 SYGVNS. V gave up 4 bases and J gave up 6 bases; unmatched junction bases: 9. In nucleotides, the CDR3 is TGTGCCAGCAGTGCCCACAGGGGAGTGGGCAATGAGCAGTTCTTC. This encodes CASSAHRGVGNEQFF.

J is TRBJ2-3 and V is TRBV7-2; possibly TRBD2 for D (6 bases). CDR1 SGHTA and CDR2 FQGNSA come from the germline V gene. Deletions cut 5 bases from V and 2 bases from J, with 11 bases between. This CDR3 contains 14 residues. CDR3 sequence reads: CASSPLASTDTQYF. In nucleotides, the CDR3 is TGTGCCAGCAGCCCTCTAGCGTCCACAGATACGCAGTATTTT. Variable domain in full (rest from reference TRBV7-2 and TRBJ2-3): GAGVSQSPSNKVTEKGKDVELRCDPISGHTALYWYRQSLGQGLEFLIYFQGNSAPDKSGLPSDRFSAERTGGSVSTLTIQRTQQEDSAVYLCASSPLASTDTQYFGPGTRLTVL.

The chain joins TRBV7-2 to TRBJ2-7, with D tentatively TRBD2 (5 bases). Germline lookup yields CDR1 SGHTA and CDR2 FQGNSA. The CDR3 length is 16 residues. Trimming removed 5 bases at V and 6 bases at J, with 23 bases between. This CDR3 is CASSQEVLVIAGEQYF. CDR3 bases: TGTGCCAGCAGCCAAGAAGTACTAGTGATAGCTGGCGAGCAGTACTTC.

This clone was seen once. The chain recombines TRBV6-5 with TRBJ1-5; 10 bases line up with TRBD1. Germline assignment: CDR1 MNHEY and CDR2 SVGAGI. V lost 6 bases, J lost 3 bases, and 5 bases stayed unmatched. CDR3 length: 15 amino acids. The CDR3 loop is CASRVTGGFNQPQHF. CDR3 DNA sequence: TGTGCCAGCAGGGTGACAGGGGGCTTCAATCAGCCCCAGCATTTT.

V is TRBV6-2 or TRBV6-3 and J is TRBJ2-3, with D perhaps matching TRBD2 (5 bases). Trimming removed 4 bases at V and 0 bases at J, with 14 bases between. Germline V lookup: CDR1 MNHEY, CDR2 SVGEGT. The CDR3 runs 16 residues. The CDR3 region is CASSSPGERSTDTQYF. The CDR3 coding sequence is TGTGCCAGCAGTTCCCCCGGGGAGCGAAGCACAGATACGCAGTATTTT.

The CDR3 region is CASSRRQDSTDTQYF. In DNA, the CDR3 is TGCGCCAGCAGCCGCCGACAGGACAGCACAGATACGCAGTATTTT. The chain couples TRBV4-1 to TRBJ2-3, with D possibly TRBD1 on 6 matching bases. This CDR3 contains 15 residues. Between the trimmed V and J ends, which lost 4 bases and 0 bases, there was a span of 11 bases. Germline CDR1 MGHRA, CDR2 YSYEKL.

The rearrangement uses TRBV6-6 and TRBJ1-2; D call uncertain. CDR3 length: 14 residues. CDR1 and CDR2 (germline): MNHNY, SVGAGI (reference sequence). V was cut by 2 bases and J by 0 bases, with 7 bases left in between. CDR3 sequence reads: CASSYAATNYGYTF. In DNA form, the CDR3 reads TGTGCCAGCAGTTACGCGGCAACTAACTATGGCTACACCTTC.

This clone was picked up one time. V and J are TRBV5-4 and TRBJ1-1; the D gene is possibly TRBD1 (5 bases). Germline lookup yields CDR1 SGHNT and CDR2 YYREEE (reference sequence). V gave up 3 bases and J gave up 1 base, with 7 bases separating them. The CDR3 extends over 13 amino acids. CDR3: CASSWGPNTEAFF. For the CDR3, the DNA is TGTGCCAGCAGCTGGGGCCCGAACACTGAAGCTTTCTTT.

This clone was observed a single time. This chain links TRBV7-8 with TRBJ2-3; TRBD1 is a possible D gene (6 bases). The CDR3 contains 15 residues. Per the germline V gene, CDR1 is SGHVS and CDR2 is FQNEAQ. V was pared by 1 base and J by 8 bases, with 16 bases between. Here the CDR3 DNA reads TGTGCCAGCAGCTTAGAGGGGGTGGGGGACGGTACGCAGTATTTT. As protein: CASSLEGVGDGTQYF.

This clone was seen only once. The chain combines TRBV14 with TRBJ1-2; 8 bases agree with TRBD1. J gave up 8 bases and V 0 bases, and 11 bases lay outside the gene matches. Per the germline V gene, CDR1 is SGHDN and CDR2 is FVKESK. The CDR3 spans 16 residues. The CDR3 nucleotides are TGTGCCAGCAGCCAAGATCATCCAGGGGGCCTTCGGGGCTACACCTTC. The encoded protein is CASSQDHPGGLRGYTF.

This rearrangement joins TRBV18 to TRBJ1-1; D possibly corresponds to TRBD1 (5 bases). The V gene lost 1 base and the J gene lost 7 bases, with 13 bases spanning the gap. Germline V gene sequence: CDR1 KGHSH, CDR2 LQKENI. The CDR3 covers 14 residues. CDR3 nucleotides: TGTGCCAGCTCACCACGAATTGGGGGTGATGAAGCTTTCTTT. The encoded protein is CASSPRIGGDEAFF.

This clone came up once. The chain combines TRBV9 with TRBJ2-5, with 7 bases aligning to TRBD1. V trimming: 0 bases; J trimming: 5 bases; junction bases outside the gene matches: 1. The CDR3 has 13 residues. Germline-derived CDR1 and CDR2 are SGDLS and YYNGEE. CDR3 nucleotide sequence: TGTGCCAGCAGCGTAGGCAGGGGGGAGACCCAGTACTTC. Protein product: CASSVGRGETQYF.

The chain has TRBV6-1 and TRBJ2-3; D is possibly TRBD2 (6 bases). V was pared by 2 bases and J by 4 bases, with 19 bases between. The length of the CDR3 is 17 residues. The germline CDR1 and CDR2 sequences are MNHNS and SASEGT. CDR3 sequence reads: CASSETEGGRTSDTQYF. CDR3 nucleotide sequence: TGTGCCAGCAGTGAAACGGAGGGCGGTCGAACTTCAGATACGCAGTATTTT.

V and J are TRBV4-2 and TRBJ2-7; 8 bases line up with TRBD2. J gave up 4 bases and V 0 bases, and 5 bases lay outside the gene matches. Germline V gene data show CDR1 as LGHNA and CDR2 as YNFKEQ. The CDR3 totals 15 residues. CDR3 region: CASSQDWRGAYEQYF. As DNA, the CDR3 is TGTGCCAGCAGCCAAGATTGGCGGGGGGCGTACGAGCAGTACTTC.

The chain uses TRBV9 and TRBJ1-3; D remains ambiguous. The CDR3 is 16 residues long. CDR1 SGDLS and CDR2 YYNGEE come from the germline V gene. Trimming stripped 4 bases from V and 3 bases from J, with 17 bases between. CDR3 bases: TGTGCCAGCAGCCCTACGGGGAACCTGGGTGGAAACACCATATATTTT. It translates to CASSPTGNLGGNTIYF. Complete variable domain (other parts from reference TRBV9 and TRBJ1-3): DSGVTQTPKHLITATGQRVTLRCSPRSGDLSVYWYQQSLDQGLQFLIQYYNGEERAKGNILERFSAQQFPDLHSELNLSSLELGDSALYFCASSPTGNLGGNTIYFGEGSWLTVV.

The chain links TRBV24-1 to TRBJ2-2; 9 positions match TRBD1. V lost 4 bases and J lost 8; bases outside the gene matches: 7. The CDR3 contains 15 residues. Germline CDR1 KGHDR, CDR2 SFDVKD. CDR3 amino acids: CATSDNRDRVGELFF. In nucleotides, the CDR3 is TGTGCCACCAGTGACAACCGGGACAGGGTGGGGGAGCTGTTTTTT.

This chain uses TRBV12-3 or TRBV12-4 with TRBJ1-1, with unresolved D. Between the trimmed V and J ends, which lost 1 base and 2 bases, there was a span of 5 bases. There are 13 residues in the CDR3. CDR3 nucleotides: TGTGCCAGCAGTTTAGAAACAAACACTGAAGCTTTCTTT. It specifies CASSLETNTEAFF.

V gene TRBV11-2 combines with J gene TRBJ1-2; 9 positions match TRBD1. Germline V gene sequence: CDR1 SGHAT, CDR2 FQNNGV. Trimming removed 5 bases from V and 4 bases from J; junction bases left unmatched: 8. CDR3 length equals 15 residues. DNA for the CDR3: TGTGCCAGCAGCCGTGGGACAGGGAGTTTCTATGGCTACACCTTC. This encodes CASSRGTGSFYGYTF.

The chain links TRBV6-2 or TRBV6-3 to TRBJ2-7, with D unclear. Trimming left V 8 bases short and J 1 base short, with 15 bases between. Germline V lookup: CDR1 MNHEY, CDR2 SVGEGT. CDR3 length: 14 residues. CDR3 sequence (DNA): TGTGCCAGCCGCCTGGCCTTAGGGTCCTACGAGCAGTACTTC. Its protein is CASRLALGSYEQYF.

The chain is built from TRBV7-9 and TRBJ2-4; no firm D call. Trimming shortened V by 1 base and J by 5 bases, and 6 bases separated the two germline ends. The germline gives CDR1 SEHNR, CDR2 FQNEAQ (reference sequence). This CDR3 has 13 residues. The CDR3 DNA reads TGTGCCAGCAGCTTAGGACAAGAAAACATTCAGTACTTC. Protein product: CASSLGQENIQYF. The full variable domain, with the rest looked up from reference TRBV7-9 and TRBJ2-4, is DTGVSQNPRHKITKRGQNVTFRCDPISEHNRLYWYRQTLGQGPEFLTYFQNEAQLEKSRLLSDRFSAERPKGSFSTLEIQRTEQGDSAMYLCASSLGQENIQYFGAGTRLSVL.

This rearrangement joins TRBV6-4 to TRBJ1-6; possibly TRBD1 for D (6 bases). The ends were cut back, 6 bases at V and 9 bases at J, with 15 bases in the middle. The CDR3 has 14 residues. The germline CDR1 and CDR2 sequences are MRHNA and SNTAGT. CDR3 protein: CASSEGTQGSPLHF. CDR3 nucleotide sequence: TGTGCCAGCAGCGAGGGGACACAGGGTTCACCCCTCCACTTT.

The rearrangement links TRBV4-1 to TRBJ1-1; D is uncertain. Germline V gene sequence: CDR1 MGHRA, CDR2 YSYEKL. This CDR3 is 14 amino acids long. The germline V and J ends were trimmed by 4 bases and 0 bases, with 9 bases remaining between them. The CDR3 loop is CASSPLQMNTEAFF. The CDR3, as DNA: TGCGCCAGCAGCCCCCTACAGATGAACACTGAAGCTTTCTTT.

This rearrangement joins TRBV24-1 to TRBJ2-1; D might be TRBD1 (6 bases). This CDR3 is 16 amino acids long. Germline-derived CDR1 and CDR2 are KGHDR and SFDVKD. Trimming took off 5 bases at V and 7 bases at J, with 20 bases between the two ends. In nucleotides, the CDR3 is TGTGCCACCAGTGGGGCAGGGGACCCCTTCGGGAATGAGCAGTTCTTC. Encoded protein: CATSGAGDPFGNEQFF.

This rearrangement joins TRBV27 to TRBJ1-6, with D unresolved. V was clipped by 3 bases and J by 0 bases, with 9 bases between them. The CDR3 covers 16 residues. Germline V gene data show CDR1 as MNHEY and CDR2 as SMNVEV (reference sequence). The CDR3 is CASSLQFPSYNSPLHF. In DNA form, the CDR3 reads TGTGCCAGCAGTTTGCAGTTTCCCTCCTATAATTCACCCCTCCACTTT.

This chain joins TRBV9 and TRBJ1-2; TRBD1 matches at 7 bases. Trimming removed 6 bases from V and 5 bases from J; junction bases left unmatched: 10. CDR1 and CDR2 from the germline V gene are SGDLS and YYNGEE. This CDR3 has 14 amino acids. The CDR3 sequence: CASTPGDSFYGYTF. CDR3 coding DNA: TGTGCCAGCACACCAGGGGACAGCTTTTATGGCTACACCTTC.